The clone carrying this TCR beta chain was counted only a few times. Its antigen is still unknown. TCRdb itself ran the 5' RACE reads through MiXCR, one entry per CDR3 protein. This sample has under 600,000 distinct CDR3 sequences, with less than 25% found just once. These data originate in a study of T cells after yellow fever vaccination. Germline V CDR1 and CDR2: MNHEY, SVGAGI. J was trimmed by 4 bases and V by 0 bases; bases with no gene match: 9. The CDR3 length is 17 residues. Study-wide results and caveats: Sorted repertoires could include abundant contaminating clonotypes from bulk cells.

The chain is built from TRBV6-5 and TRBJ1-3; 7 bases agree with TRBD1. This material consisted of PBMCs, taken approximately 22 days after the first yellow fever vaccination. The receptor comes from a man younger than 35 who received the YFV17D yellow fever vaccine. This chain's CDR3 is CASSYSGTAFSGNTIYF. For the CDR3, the DNA is TGTGCCAGCAGTTACTCTGGGACAGCCTTTTCGGGAAACACCATATATTTT.